Listed below are T cell receptor beta chains from one sample, sequenced in a study of PD-L1 blockade in urothelial cancer. TCRdb's table, derived via immunoSEQ multiplex PCR, lists solely in-frame clones and lacks some. Of tens of thousands of clones listed, about 81% are singletons. The sequences come from PBMCs, collected around atezolizumab (anti-PD-L1) treatment. The origin of the receptors is a man aged 65-85 years with urothelial cancer. Both conserved end residues are part of each CDR3. Fields, in order: J gene, clone size, V gene, D gene, CDR3 protein, CDR3 DNA. A D gene is named only where the DNA matches it firmly. Some rows mark clone size as missing; the rest say once, few, many or name a class of expanded clone.

J: TRBJ1-2
size: .
V: TRBV4-1
D: .
CDR3: CASSQEYRDYGYTF
DNA: TGCGCCAGCAGCCAAGAATACAGGGATTATGGCTACACCTTC

J: TRBJ2-1
size: .
V: TRBV11-3
D: TRBD1
CDR3: CASIGTGYNEQFF
DNA: TGTGCCAGCATAGGGACAGGATACAATGAGCAGTTCTTC

J: TRBJ2-7
size: once
V: TRBV9
D: TRBD1
CDR3: CASSAAGTGDYEQYF
DNA: TGTGCCAGCAGCGCGGCCGGGACAGGGGACTACGAGCAGTACTTC

J: TRBJ1-5
size: .
V: TRBV15
D: .
CDR3: CATNRQGNQPQHF
DNA: TGTGCCACAAATAGACAGGGCAATCAGCCCCAGCATTTT

J: TRBJ1-4
size: .
V: TRBV5-5
D: TRBD1
CDR3: CASSWGQGTNEKLFF
DNA: TGTGCCAGCAGCTGGGGACAGGGAACTAATGAAAAACTGTTTTTT

J: TRBJ2-1
size: .
V: TRBV9
D: TRBD2
CDR3: CASSVKAGSYNEQFF
DNA: TGTGCCAGCAGCGTTAAAGCGGGATCCTACAATGAGCAGTTCTTC

J: TRBJ1-2
size: .
V: TRBV27
D: .
CDR3: CASSLSGSHYYGYTF
DNA: TGTGCCAGCAGTTTATCGGGCAGTCACTACTATGGCTACACCTTC

J: TRBJ1-2
size: .
V: TRBV28
D: TRBD1
CDR3: CASSLMRRTGGDGYTF
DNA: TGTGCCAGCAGTTTGATGCGACGGACAGGTGGAGATGGCTACACCTTC

J: TRBJ2-1
size: .
V: TRBV7-3
D: TRBD2
CDR3: CASSPNSGSPYNEQFF
DNA: TGTGCCAGCAGCCCCAATAGCGGGAGCCCCTACAATGAGCAGTTCTTC

J: TRBJ2-1
size: .
V: TRBV7-9
D: .
CDR3: CASSSGRYNEQFF
DNA: TGTGCCAGCAGCTCGGGTCGCTACAATGAGCAGTTCTTC

J: TRBJ1-1
size: .
V: TRBV28
D: .
CDR3: CASSPYTYAAGGRTAFF
DNA: TGTGCCAGCAGTCCTTATACCTACGCGGCGGGGGGGAGGACGGCTTTCTTT

J: TRBJ1-5
size: .
V: TRBV12-5
D: TRBD1
CDR3: CASGLTTGGSQPQHF
DNA: TGTGCTAGTGGTTTGACTACAGGGGGCAGCCAGCCCCAGCATTTT

J: TRBJ2-1
size: .
V: TRBV7-9
D: TRBD2
CDR3: CASSLGEGTSDYNEQFF
DNA: TGTGCCAGCAGCTTAGGAGAAGGGACTAGCGACTACAATGAGCAGTTCTTC

J: TRBJ1-1
size: once
V: TRBV10-2
D: .
CDR3: CASSGGREGAEAFF
DNA: TGCGCCAGCAGTGGAGGGAGGGAGGGGGCTGAAGCTTTCTTT

J: TRBJ2-7
size: .
V: TRBV7-2
D: TRBD2
CDR3: CASSPRREGYEQYF
DNA: TGTGCCAGCAGCCCGCGGCGGGAGGGTTACGAGCAGTACTTC

J: TRBJ2-3
size: .
V: TRBV27
D: .
CDR3: CASSLWESTDTQYF
DNA: TGTGCCAGCAGTTTATGGGAGAGCACAGATACGCAGTATTTT

J: TRBJ1-5
size: .
V: TRBV6-5
D: .
CDR3: CASRGEANQPQHF
DNA: TGTGCCAGCCGCGGGGAGGCCAATCAGCCCCAGCATTTT

J: TRBJ2-1
size: .
V: TRBV7-8
D: .
CDR3: CASSSLNPGFWQFF
DNA: TGTGCCAGCAGCTCACTGAATCCAGGGTTTTGGCAGTTCTTC

J: TRBJ2-2
size: few
V: TRBV11-2
D: TRBD2
CDR3: CASRRFTSGRTGELFF
DNA: TGTGCCAGCAGACGTTTTACTAGCGGGAGAACCGGGGAGCTGTTTTTT

J: TRBJ2-5
size: .
V: TRBV29-1
D: TRBD1
CDR3: CSVPGQGVETQYF
DNA: TGCAGCGTCCCGGGACAGGGAGTTGAGACCCAGTACTTC

J: TRBJ2-1
size: .
V: TRBV30
D: .
CDR3: CAWTGLLYNEQFF
DNA: TGTGCCTGGACGGGACTTCTCTACAATGAGCAGTTCTTC

J: TRBJ1-2
size: .
V: TRBV7-2
D: TRBD1
CDR3: CASSSLGTGGGGYTF
DNA: TGTGCCAGCAGCTCTCTGGGGACAGGGGGCGGGGGCTACACCTTC

J: TRBJ1-1
size: .
V: TRBV18
D: .
CDR3: CASSPGRVPEAFF
DNA: TGTGCCAGCTCACCGGGCAGGGTCCCTGAAGCTTTCTTT

J: TRBJ2-1
size: .
V: TRBV19
D: .
CDR3: CASSIDRTSHNEQFF
DNA: TGTGCCAGTAGTATCGACAGGACGAGCCACAATGAGCAGTTCTTC

J: TRBJ2-3
size: .
V: TRBV28
D: .
CDR3: CASSPTVWTDTQYF
DNA: TGTGCCAGCAGTCCAACAGTATGGACAGATACGCAGTATTTT

J: TRBJ2-1
size: .
V: TRBV4-2
D: TRBD2
CDR3: CASSQGSGGRKEQFF
DNA: TGTGCCAGCAGCCAAGGTTCCGGCGGGAGGAAGGAGCAGTTCTTC

J: TRBJ2-6
size: .
V: TRBV21-1
D: .
CDR3: CASSKLTRAPRPGANVLTF
DNA: TGTGCCAGCAGCAAATTAACCAGGGCCCCTAGGCCTGGGGCCAACGTCCTGACTTTC

J: TRBJ1-4
size: few
V: TRBV5-1
D: .
CDR3: CASGGGGSNEKLFF
DNA: TGCGCCAGCGGCGGGGGAGGATCTAATGAAAAACTGTTTTTT

J: TRBJ2-1
size: few
V: TRBV28
D: .
CDR3: CASSRIDLNNEQFF
DNA: TGTGCCAGCAGTCGAATAGACTTAAACAATGAGCAGTTCTTC

J: TRBJ2-7
size: once
V: TRBV11-2
D: TRBD2
CDR3: CASSLSGRASEQYF
DNA: TGTGCCAGCAGTTTAAGCGGGAGGGCCTCCGAGCAGTACTTC

J: TRBJ1-6
size: once
V: TRBV9
D: .
CDR3: CASSARVTNSPLHF
DNA: TGTGCCAGCAGCGCCCGGGTTACTAATTCACCCCTCCACTTT

J: TRBJ1-5
size: .
V: TRBV5-6
D: TRBD1
CDR3: CASSLVGDRIDQPQHF
DNA: TGTGCCAGCAGCTTGGTGGGGGACAGGATAGACCAGCCCCAGCATTTT

J: TRBJ2-7
size: .
V: TRBV9
D: .
CDR3: CASSVGSGSSYEQYF
DNA: TGTGCCAGCAGCGTAGGTAGCGGAAGCTCCTACGAGCAGTACTTC

J: TRBJ1-5
size: .
V: TRBV6-5
D: .
CDR3: CASSLQQGQPQHF
DNA: TGTGCCAGCAGTTTACAACAGGGTCAGCCCCAGCATTTT

J: TRBJ2-7
size: .
V: TRBV19
D: TRBD1
CDR3: CASSINRGSTYEQYF
DNA: TGTGCCAGTAGTATAAACAGGGGGAGCACCTACGAGCAGTACTTC

J: TRBJ2-7
size: .
V: TRBV6-5
D: .
CDR3: CASSPIRGQQYF
DNA: TGTGCCAGCAGTCCAATCCGTGGCCAGCAGTACTTC

J: TRBJ2-2
size: many
V: TRBV4-2
D: .
CDR3: CASSQEPRVPGELFF
DNA: TGTGCCAGCAGCCAAGAACCACGGGTGCCCGGGGAGCTGTTTTTT

J: TRBJ2-7
size: few
V: TRBV20-1
D: TRBD1
CDR3: CSAGGGFEQYF
DNA: TGCAGTGCAGGGGGCGGGTTCGAGCAGTACTTC

J: TRBJ2-1
size: .
V: TRBV15
D: TRBD1
CDR3: CATLYSGTGYNEQFF
DNA: TGTGCCACCCTTTATTCCGGGACAGGGTACAATGAGCAGTTCTTC

J: TRBJ1-2
size: few
V: TRBV20-1
D: .
CDR3: CGATGLGGYTF
DNA: TGCGGGGCCACAGGGTTAGGGGGCTACACCTTC

J: TRBJ1-2
size: once
V: TRBV5-6
D: TRBD1
CDR3: CASSHGQGFYGYTF
DNA: TGTGCCAGCAGCCACGGACAGGGATTCTATGGCTACACCTTC

J: TRBJ1-2
size: once
V: TRBV15
D: .
CDR3: CATSRELHGDGYTF
DNA: TGTGCCACCAGCAGAGAACTCCACGGGGATGGCTACACCTTC

J: TRBJ2-7
size: few
V: TRBV6-1
D: .
CDR3: CASSDDSYEQYF
DNA: TGTGCCAGCAGTGACGACAGCTACGAGCAGTACTTC

J: TRBJ1-1
size: .
V: TRBV4-3
D: TRBD1
CDR3: CASSQETGVWTEAFF
DNA: TGCGCCAGCAGCCAAGAAACAGGGGTATGGACTGAAGCTTTCTTT

J: TRBJ1-2
size: .
V: TRBV27
D: .
CDR3: CASSSFTGPYGYTF
DNA: TGTGCCAGCAGTTCTTTTACAGGGCCCTATGGCTACACCTTC

J: TRBJ2-7
size: .
V: TRBV11-2
D: .
CDR3: CASSLAGAQYF
DNA: TGTGCCAGCAGCTTAGCCGGTGCGCAGTACTTC